This T cell receptor beta chain was retrieved from a study of blood T cell repertoires in COVID-19. Germline lookup yields CDR1 SEHNR and CDR2 FQNEAQ (reference sequence). V lost 6 bases and J lost 1; bases outside the gene matches: 8. This CDR3 is built from 16 residues. Original processing notes: From reference gene primer amplification, estimates of nucleated cell counts were derived. The assay was immunoSEQ multiplex PCR, and TCRdb's table has in-frame clones only and misses some. V and J calls and clone size are those listed in that table; D and trimming were worked out from the DNA. The sample includes some 97,000 clones, roughly 80% of them seen just once.

The chain is built from TRBV7-9 and TRBJ1-3, with TRBD1 matching over 8 bases. The sequence was obtained from a woman aged 70-85 years with acute or convalescent COVID-19. Source material: peripheral blood. The DNA for the CDR3 is TGTGCCAGCAGTGGACAGGGTTGGGGATCTGGAAACACCATATATTTT. As protein: CASSGQGWGSGNTIYF.